Each of the 9 T cell receptor beta chains below was sequenced from the same sample in a study of T cell responses to AZD1222 COVID-19 vaccine. The method was immunoSEQ multiplex PCR; TCRdb's version includes in-frame clones alone and lacks a portion of them. The sample carries 250,000 to 300,000 clones, roughly 93% recorded once. This specimen was peripheral blood, taken 28 days after the second AZD1222 dose. These TCRs come from an adult who received the AZD1222 COVID-19 vaccine.

V usage is TRBV7-9 and J usage is TRBJ1-1; D is perhaps TRBD1 (5 bases). The germline gives CDR1 SEHNR, CDR2 FQNEAQ (reference sequence). V was shortened by 5 bases and J by 5 bases, with 12 bases between the two germline ends. CDR3 length: 13 amino acids. The CDR3 protein is CASSEGRGTEAFF. As DNA, the CDR3 is TGTGCCAGCAGCGAGGGGCGAGGGACTGAAGCTTTCTTT.

The rearrangement uses TRBV6-4 and TRBJ1-1; maybe TRBD1 (6 bases). This CDR3 is built from 12 residues. Deletions cut 5 bases from V and 8 bases from J, with 12 bases between. Looked up from germline, CDR1 is MRHNA and CDR2 is SNTAGT. Here the CDR3 reads CASSPGQTEAFF. For the CDR3, the DNA is TGTGCCAGCAGTCCCGGACAGACCGAAGCTTTCTTT.

This chain joins TRBV20-1 and TRBJ2-1; D unresolved. Germline V lookup: CDR1 DFQATT, CDR2 SNEGSKA (reference sequence). The CDR3 covers 11 residues. V was clipped by 1 base and J by 8 bases, with 6 bases between them. The CDR3 nucleotides are TGCAGTGCTAGAGTAGGCTATGAGCAGTTCTTC. Encoded protein: CSARVGYEQFF.

This clone was seen a handful of times. V is TRBV25-1 and J is TRBJ2-7; D gene ambiguous. CDR1 MGHDK and CDR2 SYGVNS come from the germline V gene. This CDR3 is 11 amino acids long. V gave up 5 bases and J gave up 4 bases, with 6 bases separating them. The CDR3 DNA sequence: TGTGCCAGCAGTCAAGGTTACGAGCAGTACTTC. It translates to CASSQGYEQYF.

The rearrangement uses TRBV28 and TRBJ2-1; D possibly corresponds to TRBD1 (6 bases). This CDR3 has 18 amino acids. The germline CDR1 and CDR2 sequences are MDHEN and SYDVKM. Trimming cost V 3 bases and J 6 bases, with 24 bases left between them. The chain's CDR3 is CASSFSQGLGSTLNEQFF. CDR3 nucleotide sequence: TGTGCCAGCAGTTTCAGTCAGGGGTTGGGTAGCACCCTCAATGAGCAGTTCTTC.

V is TRBV6-1 and J is TRBJ2-7; D remains ambiguous. Germline V gives CDR1 MNHNS, CDR2 SASEGT. CDR3 length: 17 residues. Trimming removed 0 bases at V and 2 bases at J, with 17 bases between. The CDR3 region has the DNA TGTGCCAGCAGTGAAGCCTTCCTGTCGGTACTCCCCTACGAGCAGTACTTC. Amino acid sequence: CASSEAFLSVLPYEQYF.

The chain carries TRBV5-4 and TRBJ1-2; D not certain. V was clipped by 1 base and J by 4 bases, with 11 bases between them. CDR1 is SGHNT, CDR2 YYREEE, per germline (reference sequence). The CDR3 contains 14 residues. CDR3 sequence (DNA): TGTGCCAGCAGCTTGCCGAAAGATTCCTATGGCTACACCTTC. Translated, it gives CASSLPKDSYGYTF. Complete variable domain (other parts from reference TRBV5-4 and TRBJ1-2): ETGVTQSPTHLIKTRGQQVTLRCSSQSGHNTVSWYQQALGQGPQFIFQYYREEENGRGNFPPRFSGLQFPNYSSELNVNALELDDSALYLCASSLPKDSYGYTFGSGTRLTVV.

The chain is built from TRBV7-3 and TRBJ2-1, with 13 bases aligning to TRBD2. V trimming: 3 bases; J trimming: 9 bases; junction bases outside the gene matches: 5. Germline V gene data show CDR1 as SGHTA and CDR2 as FQGTGA. The CDR3 extends over 15 amino acids. CDR3 in DNA: TGTGCCAGCAGCTTGACGACTAGCGGGAGGCCTGAGCAGTTCTTC. Its translation is CASSLTTSGRPEQFF.

This clone was picked up one time. CDR3 in amino acids: CASSIPPGQGPDTQYF. The CDR3 region has the DNA TGTGCCAGCAGCATCCCTCCGGGACAGGGTCCAGATACGCAGTATTTT. The rearrangement uses TRBV28 and TRBJ2-3, with 9 positions matching TRBD1. The CDR3 spans 16 residues. V gave up 6 bases and J gave up 4 bases; unmatched junction bases: 11. In germline, CDR1 is MDHEN, CDR2 SYDVKM. Full variable domain (rest looked up from reference TRBV28 and TRBJ2-3): DVKVTQSSRYLVKRTGEKVFLECVQDMDHENMFWYRQDPGLGLRLIYFSYDVKMKEKGDIPEGYSVSREKKERFSLILESASTNQTSMYLCASSIPPGQGPDTQYFGPGTRLTVL.